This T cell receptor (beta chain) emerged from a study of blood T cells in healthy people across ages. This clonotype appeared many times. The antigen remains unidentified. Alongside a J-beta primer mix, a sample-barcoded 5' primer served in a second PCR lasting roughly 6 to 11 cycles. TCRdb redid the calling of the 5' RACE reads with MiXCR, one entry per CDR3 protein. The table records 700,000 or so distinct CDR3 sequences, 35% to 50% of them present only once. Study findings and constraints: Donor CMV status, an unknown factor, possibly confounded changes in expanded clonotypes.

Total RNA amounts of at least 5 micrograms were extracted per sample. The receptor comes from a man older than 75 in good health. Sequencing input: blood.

The CDR3 region is CASTSKGYGYTF. The CDR3 bases are TGTGCCAGCACCTCGAAGGGTTACGGCTACACCTTC. The rearrangement links TRBV7-9 to TRBJ1-2, with D hard to call. Per germline, CDR1 SEHNR and CDR2 FQNEAQ (reference sequence). V was pared by 7 bases and J by 8 bases, with 14 bases between. This CDR3 has 12 residues.